Given below is one T cell receptor beta chain in context. Its antigen is as yet unknown. These data belong to a study of response to subunit inactivated influenza vaccine. Findings and limits, study-wide: Authors suggested few new T cells are recruited by each seasonal influenza vaccination.

MiXCR, applied by TCRdb to the RT-PCR reads, yields one record per CDR3 protein. The sample lists 540,000 or so distinct CDR3 sequences; 13% were seen once. This specimen consisted of PBMCs from blood, obtained roughly 6 weeks after vaccination. This receptor was identified in a man aged 45-65 years who received an inactivated influenza vaccine.

The CDR3 loop is CASSNRQGNYGYTF. Written as DNA, the CDR3 is TGTGCCAGCTCAAATCGACAGGGTAACTATGGCTACACCTTC. This chain links TRBV18 with TRBJ1-2; the match to TRBD1 covers 7 bases. Germline V lookup: CDR1 KGHSH, CDR2 LQKENI. The CDR3 consists of 14 residues. J was trimmed by 1 base and V by 5 bases; bases with no gene match: 4. The full variable domain, its missing parts supplied by reference TRBV18 and TRBJ1-2, is NAGVMQNPRHLVRRRGQEARLRCSPMKGHSHVYWYRQLPEEGLKFMVYLQKENIIDESGMPKERFSAEFPKEGPSILRIQQVVRGDSAAYFCASSNRQGNYGYTFGSGTRLTVV.